This record concerns one T cell receptor beta chain sequence. Antigen unknown. 13 Jbeta primers and 60 Vbeta primers were used for the PCR. TCRdb keeps only in-frame clones here, not all; method: immunoSEQ multiplex PCR. The profile covers 160,000 or so clones, with around 80% appearing a single time and roughly 6.2% taken by the ten largest. The germline V gene has CDR1 SGHDN and CDR2 FVKESK. V was trimmed by 1 base and J by 4 bases, leaving 16 bases between them. This CDR3 is 17 amino acids long. The data were obtained in a study of cytomegalovirus exposure and HLA in healthy donors. Looking at the study overall: Of the donors genotyped, several hundred in all, about 80% fell in the Caucasian-associated ancestry cluster. The study's findings and limits: Exclusion as indistinguishable affected some V segments, including TRBV6-2 and TRBV6-3.

This sequence was found in a male donor in good health and CMV-seropositive. The genes are TRBV14 and TRBJ2-2; D might be TRBD2 (5 bases). The sample taken for sequencing was PBMCs. CDR3 DNA sequence: TGTGCCAGCAGCCAAGGTCGGGCGGAGAGGGTCACCGGGGAGCTGTTTTTT. It specifies CASSQGRAERVTGELFF.